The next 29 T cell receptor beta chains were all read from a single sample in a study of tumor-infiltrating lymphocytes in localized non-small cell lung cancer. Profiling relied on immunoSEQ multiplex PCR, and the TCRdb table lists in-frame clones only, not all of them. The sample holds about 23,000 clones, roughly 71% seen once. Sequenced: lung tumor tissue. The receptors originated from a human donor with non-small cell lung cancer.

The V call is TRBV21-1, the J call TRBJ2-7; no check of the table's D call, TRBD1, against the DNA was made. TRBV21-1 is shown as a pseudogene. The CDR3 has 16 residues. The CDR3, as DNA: TGTGCCAGCAGCAAAGCCCTGACAGAGACCCTTCGAGAGCAGTACTTC. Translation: CASSKALTETLREQYF.

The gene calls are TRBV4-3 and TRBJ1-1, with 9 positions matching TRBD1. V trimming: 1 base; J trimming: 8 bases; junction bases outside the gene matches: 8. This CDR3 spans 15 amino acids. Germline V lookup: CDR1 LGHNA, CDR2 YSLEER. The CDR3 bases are TGCGCCAGCAGCCAAGGGGGGGGGACAGGGAGAGAAGCTTTCTTT. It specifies CASSQGGGTGREAFF.

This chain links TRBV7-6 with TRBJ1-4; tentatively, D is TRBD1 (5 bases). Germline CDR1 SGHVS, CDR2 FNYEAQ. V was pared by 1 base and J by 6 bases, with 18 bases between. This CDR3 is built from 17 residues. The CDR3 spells CASSLGALGGGDEKLFF. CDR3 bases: TGTGCCAGCAGCTTAGGAGCCCTCGGGGGAGGCGATGAAAAACTGTTTTTT. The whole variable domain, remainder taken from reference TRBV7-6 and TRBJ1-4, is GAGVSQSPRYKVTKRGQDVALRCDPISGHVSLYWYRQALGQGPEFLTYFNYEAQQDKSGLPNDRFSAERPEGSISTLTIQRTEQRDSAMYRCASSLGALGGGDEKLFFGSGTQLSVL.

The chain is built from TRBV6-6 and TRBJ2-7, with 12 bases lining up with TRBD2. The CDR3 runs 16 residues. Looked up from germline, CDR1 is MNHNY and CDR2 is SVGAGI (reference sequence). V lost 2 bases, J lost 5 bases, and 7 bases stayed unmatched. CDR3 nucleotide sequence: TGTGCCAGCAGTTACCAGGCTCTAGCGGGAGGGGACGAGCAGTACTTC. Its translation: CASSYQALAGGDEQYF.

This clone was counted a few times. As DNA, the CDR3 is TGCGCCAGCAGCTTGGGACATAGAAACGTCTACGAGCAGTACTTC. Its translation: CASSLGHRNVYEQYF. The chain is built from TRBV5-1 and TRBJ2-7; D gene uncertain. Germline V gene data show CDR1 as SGHRS and CDR2 as YFSETQ. Trimming took off 0 bases at V and 3 bases at J, with 13 bases between the two ends. There are 15 residues in the CDR3.

CDR3 nucleotide sequence: TGTGCCTCGACTAGCGGGAGTGCAGATACGCAGTATTTT. Translated: CASTSGSADTQYF. The chain links TRBV30 to TRBJ2-3; 12 bases are shared with TRBD2. Trimming cost V 7 bases and J 4 bases; bases outside gene matches: 3. This CDR3 is built from 13 residues. CDR1 GTSNPN and CDR2 SVGIG come from the germline V gene (reference sequence).

This CDR3 is CASSWTSGTQETQYF. In DNA form, the CDR3 reads TGCGCCAGCAGCTGGACTAGCGGGACCCAAGAGACCCAGTACTTC. The chain is built from TRBV5-1 and TRBJ2-5; TRBD2 matches 12 bases. V gave up 3 bases and J gave up 1 base; unmatched junction bases: 1. The CDR3 contains 15 residues. Germline loops: CDR1 SGHRS, CDR2 YFSETQ. The full variable domain, its missing parts supplied by reference TRBV5-1 and TRBJ2-5, is KAGVTQTPRYLIKTRGQQVTLSCSPISGHRSVSWYQQTPGQGLQFLFEYFSETQRNKGNFPGRFSGRQFSNSRSEMNVSTLELGDSALYLCASSWTSGTQETQYFGPGTRLLVL.

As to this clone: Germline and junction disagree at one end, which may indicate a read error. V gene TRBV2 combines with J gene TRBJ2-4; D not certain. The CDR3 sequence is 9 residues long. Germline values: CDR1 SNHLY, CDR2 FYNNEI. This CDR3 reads CASDTHKDF. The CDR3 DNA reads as TGTGCCAGCGATACCCATAAAGACTTC.

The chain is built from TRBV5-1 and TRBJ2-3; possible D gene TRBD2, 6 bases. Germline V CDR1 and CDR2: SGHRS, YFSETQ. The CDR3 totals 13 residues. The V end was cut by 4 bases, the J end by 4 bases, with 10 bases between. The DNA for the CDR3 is TGCGCCAGCAGCCTCGGGGGTCCAGATACGCAGTATTTT. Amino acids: CASSLGGPDTQYF.

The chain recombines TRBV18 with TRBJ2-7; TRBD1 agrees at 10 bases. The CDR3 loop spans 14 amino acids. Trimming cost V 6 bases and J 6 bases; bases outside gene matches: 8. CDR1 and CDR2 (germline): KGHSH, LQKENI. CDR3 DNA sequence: TGTGCCAGCTCCCGGACAGGGGGGAGGGGCGAGCAGTACTTC. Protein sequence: CASSRTGGRGEQYF.

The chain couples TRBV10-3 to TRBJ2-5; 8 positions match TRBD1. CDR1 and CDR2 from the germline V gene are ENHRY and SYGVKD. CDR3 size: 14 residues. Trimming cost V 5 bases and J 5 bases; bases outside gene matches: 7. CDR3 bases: TGTGCCATCAGTCGACAGGGGAGGATTGAGACCCAGTACTTC. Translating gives CAISRQGRIETQYF.

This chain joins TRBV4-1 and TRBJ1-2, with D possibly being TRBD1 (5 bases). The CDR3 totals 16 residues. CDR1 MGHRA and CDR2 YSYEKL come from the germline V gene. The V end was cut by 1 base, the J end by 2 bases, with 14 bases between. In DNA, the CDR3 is TGCGCCAGCAGCCAAGGGGGGGGTAGAGGGAACTATGGCTACACCTTC. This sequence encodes CASSQGGGRGNYGYTF.

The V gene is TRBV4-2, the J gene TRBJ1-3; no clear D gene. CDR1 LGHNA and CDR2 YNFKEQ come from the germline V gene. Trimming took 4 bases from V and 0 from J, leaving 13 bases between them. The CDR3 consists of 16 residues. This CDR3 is CASSPLGESSGNTIYF. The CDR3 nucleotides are TGTGCCAGCAGCCCACTGGGTGAGAGCTCTGGAAACACCATATATTTT.

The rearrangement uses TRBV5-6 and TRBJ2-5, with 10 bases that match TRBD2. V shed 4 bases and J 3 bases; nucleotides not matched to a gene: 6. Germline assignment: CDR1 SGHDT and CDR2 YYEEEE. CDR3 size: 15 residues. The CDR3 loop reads CASSRQGLAEETQYF. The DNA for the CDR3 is TGTGCCAGCAGCCGCCAAGGACTAGCGGAAGAGACCCAGTACTTC.

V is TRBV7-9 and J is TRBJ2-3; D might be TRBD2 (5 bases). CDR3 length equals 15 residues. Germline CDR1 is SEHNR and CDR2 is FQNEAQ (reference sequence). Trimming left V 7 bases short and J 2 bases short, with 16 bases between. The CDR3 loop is CASTPEGGYTDTQYF. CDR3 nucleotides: TGTGCCAGCACCCCTGAGGGCGGATACACAGATACGCAGTATTTT.

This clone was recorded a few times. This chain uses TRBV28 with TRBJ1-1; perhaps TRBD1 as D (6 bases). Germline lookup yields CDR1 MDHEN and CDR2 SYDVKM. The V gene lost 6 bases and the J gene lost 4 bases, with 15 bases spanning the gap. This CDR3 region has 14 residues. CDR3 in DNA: TGTGCCAGCAGCTCTCCAGGGGTCGCCACTGAAGCTTTCTTT. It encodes CASSSPGVATEAFF. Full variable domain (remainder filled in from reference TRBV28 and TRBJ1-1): DVKVTQSSRYLVKRTGEKVFLECVQDMDHENMFWYRQDPGLGLRLIYFSYDVKMKEKGDIPEGYSVSREKKERFSLILESASTNQTSMYLCASSSPGVATEAFFGQGTRLTVV.

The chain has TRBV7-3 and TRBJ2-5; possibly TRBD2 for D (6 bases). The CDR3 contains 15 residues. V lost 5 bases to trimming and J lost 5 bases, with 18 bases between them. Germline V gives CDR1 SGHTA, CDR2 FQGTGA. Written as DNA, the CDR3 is TGTGCCAGCAGCGTAGTCCCAGGGAGGAGGGAGACCCAGTACTTC. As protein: CASSVVPGRRETQYF.

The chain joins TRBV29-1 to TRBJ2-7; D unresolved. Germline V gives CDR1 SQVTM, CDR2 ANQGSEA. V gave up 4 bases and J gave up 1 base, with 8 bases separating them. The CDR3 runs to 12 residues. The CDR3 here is CSVVPRSYEQYF. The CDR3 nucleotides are TGCAGCGTTGTTCCCAGATCCTACGAGCAGTACTTC.

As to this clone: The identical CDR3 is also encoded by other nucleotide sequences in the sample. The CDR3 loop is CASSGQGAYEQYF. The DNA for the CDR3 is TGTGCCAGCAGTGGACAGGGGGCTTACGAGCAGTACTTC. The V call is TRBV9, the J call TRBJ2-7; 11 bases line up with TRBD1. CDR3 length: 13 residues. With 5 bases clipped from V and 4 bases from J, the junction kept 2 bases outside the gene matches. Germline lookup yields CDR1 SGDLS and CDR2 YYNGEE.

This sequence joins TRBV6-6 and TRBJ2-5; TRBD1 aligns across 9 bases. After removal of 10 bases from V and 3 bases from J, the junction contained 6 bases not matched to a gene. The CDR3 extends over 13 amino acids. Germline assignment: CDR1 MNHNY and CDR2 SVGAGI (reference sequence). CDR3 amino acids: CATWTGAKETQYF. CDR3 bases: TGTGCCACGTGGACAGGGGCGAAAGAGACCCAGTACTTC.

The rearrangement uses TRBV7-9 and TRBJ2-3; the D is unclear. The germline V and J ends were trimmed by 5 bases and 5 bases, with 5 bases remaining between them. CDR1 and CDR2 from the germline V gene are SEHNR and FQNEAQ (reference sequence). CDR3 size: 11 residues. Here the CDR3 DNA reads TGTGCCAGCAGCCTGAGAGATACGCAGTATTTT. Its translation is CASSLRDTQYF.

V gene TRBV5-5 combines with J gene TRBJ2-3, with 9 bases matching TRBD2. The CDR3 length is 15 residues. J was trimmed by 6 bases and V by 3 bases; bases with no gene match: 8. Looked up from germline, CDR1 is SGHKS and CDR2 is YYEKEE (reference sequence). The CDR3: CASSSTLAGADTQYF. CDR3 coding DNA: TGTGCCAGCAGCTCGACATTAGCGGGAGCGGATACGCAGTATTTT.

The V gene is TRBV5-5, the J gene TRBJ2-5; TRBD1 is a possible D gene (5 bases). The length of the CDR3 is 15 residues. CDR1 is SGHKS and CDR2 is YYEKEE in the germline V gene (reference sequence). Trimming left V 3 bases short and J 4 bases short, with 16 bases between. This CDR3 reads CASSYVQGWAETQYF. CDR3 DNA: TGTGCCAGCAGCTACGTGCAGGGTTGGGCAGAGACCCAGTACTTC.

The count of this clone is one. DNA for the CDR3: TGTGCCAGCAGCGAGAGGGCTGCAGATTATGGCTACACCTTC. It is translated as CASSERAADYGYTF. The chain joins TRBV9 to TRBJ1-2; D uncertain. With 3 bases removed from V and 5 bases from J, the gap between germline ends came to 14 bases. The CDR3 has 14 residues. Germline assignment: CDR1 SGDLS and CDR2 YYNGEE.

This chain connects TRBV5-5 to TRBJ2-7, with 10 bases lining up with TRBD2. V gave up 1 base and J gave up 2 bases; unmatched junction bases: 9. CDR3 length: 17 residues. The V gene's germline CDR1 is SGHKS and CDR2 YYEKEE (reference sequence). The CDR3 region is CASSLLVGLAETYEQYF. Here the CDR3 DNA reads TGTGCCAGCAGCTTGCTCGTTGGACTAGCGGAGACCTACGAGCAGTACTTC.

Here the CDR3 reads CASSIGAGAPEQYF. The CDR3 DNA reads as TGTGCCAGTAGTATAGGGGCGGGAGCCCCCGAGCAGTACTTC. This chain joins TRBV19 and TRBJ2-5, with TRBD2 matching over 7 bases. The closer fit of TRBJ2-7 to the DNA end suggests the J call may be wrong. Germline V lookup: CDR1 LNHDA, CDR2 SQIVND (reference sequence). This CDR3 spans 14 amino acids.

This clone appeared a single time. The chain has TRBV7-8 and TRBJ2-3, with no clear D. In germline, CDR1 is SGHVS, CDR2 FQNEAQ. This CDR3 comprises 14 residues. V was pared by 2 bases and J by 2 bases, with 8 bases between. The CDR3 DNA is TGTGCCAGCAGCTTAAGTGGGTCCACAGATACGCAGTATTTT. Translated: CASSLSGSTDTQYF.

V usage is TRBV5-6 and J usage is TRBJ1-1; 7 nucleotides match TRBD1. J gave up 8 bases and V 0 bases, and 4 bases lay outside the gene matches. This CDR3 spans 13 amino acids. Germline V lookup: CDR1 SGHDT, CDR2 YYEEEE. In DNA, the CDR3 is TGTGCCAGCAGCTTGGCCAGGGGGGCCGAAGCTTTCTTT. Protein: CASSLARGAEAFF.

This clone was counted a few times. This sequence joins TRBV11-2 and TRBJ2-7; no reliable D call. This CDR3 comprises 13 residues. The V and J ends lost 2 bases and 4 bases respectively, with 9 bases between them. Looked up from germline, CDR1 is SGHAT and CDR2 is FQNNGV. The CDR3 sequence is CASSLPGSYEQYF. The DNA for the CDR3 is TGTGCCAGCAGCTTACCGGGTTCATACGAGCAGTACTTC.